This TCR beta chain appears in the sequencing data of a study of blood T cell repertoires in COVID-19. Study-wide background: The United States, Italy and Spain supplied acute and convalescent COVID-19 samples. From T cells, B-cell-depleted T cells, or PBMCs came the material, which was cDNA or gDNA.

Germline V gives CDR1 MDHEN, CDR2 SYDVKM. CDR3 length equals 14 residues. V was shortened by 5 bases and J by 7 bases, with 15 bases between the two germline ends. In the authors' methods: From reference gene primer amplification, estimates of nucleated cell counts were derived. TCRdb keeps only in-frame clones here, not all; method: immunoSEQ multiplex PCR. That table gives V, J and clone size, and the DNA gave D and trimming. The data hold over 65,000 clones, with about nine tenths observed a single time. Sequences were obtained from peripheral blood. V and J are TRBV28 and TRBJ2-1; a weak D match, TRBD2 (6 bases). The receptor's source is a man aged 25 to 40 with acute or convalescent COVID-19. CDR3 residues: CASSPGGSRNEQFF. The CDR3 DNA sequence: TGTGCCAGCAGTCCTGGGGGGTCTAGGAATGAGCAGTTCTTC.